Below are 31 T cell receptor beta chains sequenced from a single sample in a study of T cell changes during pregnancy in multiple sclerosis. TCRdb's copy holds only in-frame clones and misses some; the assay was immunoSEQ multiplex PCR. The data hold roughly 61,000 clones, with roughly 94% observed a single time. Source: CD8+ T cells from peripheral blood mononuclear cells, taken after pregnancy. The receptors stem from a female donor with multiple sclerosis, enrolled in a pregnancy study.

This clone was observed a few times. V and J are TRBV30 and TRBJ1-1; weak D call: TRBD1 (5 bases). Germline assignment: CDR1 GTSNPN and CDR2 SVGIG (reference sequence). Deletions cut 4 bases from V and 5 bases from J, with 11 bases between. CDR3 length equals 12 residues. The CDR3 sequence: CAWKQGWTEAFF. The CDR3, as DNA: TGTGCCTGGAAGCAGGGTTGGACTGAAGCTTTCTTT.

The chain links TRBV25-1 to TRBJ2-7, with TRBD1 identical over 7 bases. Germline V gene lookup returns CDR1 MGHDK and CDR2 SYGVNS. CDR3 size: 13 residues. The V and J ends lost 4 bases and 7 bases, in that order; junction bases with no gene match: 7. The CDR3 region is CASSVQGLGEQYF. CDR3 DNA sequence: TGTGCCAGCAGTGTACAGGGGTTAGGGGAGCAGTACTTC.

The chain uses TRBV4-1 and TRBJ2-1; 8 bases are a match to TRBD2. The V gene's germline CDR1 is MGHRA and CDR2 YSYEKL. This CDR3 comprises 14 residues. Losses at the gene ends were 1 base for V and 12 bases for J; bases not matched to a gene: 8. The CDR3: CASSQAGREELQFF. CDR3 bases: TGCGCCAGCAGCCAAGCCGGGAGGGAGGAGTTGCAGTTCTTC.

This sequence joins TRBV11-2 and TRBJ2-7, with 9 bases fitting TRBD1. The CDR3 runs 17 residues. The V and J ends lost 2 bases and 1 base, in that order; junction bases with no gene match: 9. Germline CDR1 reads SGHAT; CDR2 reads FQNNGV. CDR3 DNA: TGTGCCAGCAGCTTAACCCACAGGGGGCGGTCGTCCTACGAGCAGTACTTC. Translated: CASSLTHRGRSSYEQYF.

This clone has only one observation. The CDR3 sequence is CASSEEGLAGQNEQFF. The CDR3 DNA is TGTGCCAGCAGTGAAGAAGGACTAGCGGGACAAAATGAGCAGTTCTTC. The rearrangement joins TRBV2 to TRBJ2-1; 12 nucleotides align to TRBD2. J gave up 7 bases and V 1 base, and 5 bases lay outside the gene matches. The CDR3 is 16 amino acids. Germline V gives CDR1 SNHLY, CDR2 FYNNEI. The complete variable domain, with remaining parts taken from reference TRBV2 and TRBJ2-1, reads EPEVTQTPSHQVTQMGQEVILRCVPISNHLYFYWYRQILGQKVEFLVSFYNNEISEKSEIFDDQFSVERPDGSNFTLKIRSTKLEDSAMYFCASSEEGLAGQNEQFFGPGTRLTVL.

The CDR3 DNA follows: TGTGCCAGCAGCTTTGGGGACACGTACGAGCAGTACTTC. Translated, it gives CASSFGDTYEQYF. The V and J genes are TRBV7-9 and TRBJ2-7; D perhaps matches TRBD1 (6 bases). This CDR3 has 13 amino acids. Germline V lookup: CDR1 SEHNR, CDR2 FQNEAQ (reference sequence). Trimming removed 3 bases at V and 4 bases at J, with 10 bases between.

The chain combines TRBV4-3 with TRBJ2-2; D is undetermined. Trimming removed 4 bases at V and 8 bases at J, with 5 bases between. CDR1 LGHNA and CDR2 YSLEER come from the germline V gene. The CDR3 has 11 residues. DNA for the CDR3: TGCGCCAGCAGCCCAGGTGGGGAGCTGTTTTTT. This sequence encodes CASSPGGELFF.

The chain combines TRBV4-1 with TRBJ2-1; 9 bases fit TRBD2. Germline V CDR1 and CDR2: MGHRA, YSYEKL. V lost 4 bases, J lost 7 bases, and 8 bases stayed unmatched. CDR3 length: 15 amino acids. The CDR3 reads CASSPPGLAINEQFF. Here the CDR3 DNA reads TGCGCCAGCAGCCCTCCGGGACTAGCCATTAATGAGCAGTTCTTC.

V is TRBV28 and J is TRBJ2-5, with 7 bases lining up with TRBD1. Per germline, CDR1 MDHEN and CDR2 SYDVKM. The junction had 3 bases not matched to a gene; V was cut back by 2 bases and J by 9 bases. CDR3 length: 12 residues. CDR3 amino acids: CASSLETGAQYF. The CDR3 bases are TGTGCCAGCAGTTTAGAAACAGGGGCCCAGTACTTC.

The CDR3 DNA follows: TGTGCCAGCAGCCCAGGAGGATCCTACGAGCAGTACTTC. Translated: CASSPGGSYEQYF. The chain uses TRBV7-9 and TRBJ2-7; perhaps TRBD2 as D (5 bases). Germline CDR1 reads SEHNR; CDR2 reads FQNEAQ (reference sequence). This CDR3 is built from 13 residues. V was pared by 5 bases and J by 1 base, with 9 bases between.

V gene TRBV19 combines with J gene TRBJ2-3; 8 nucleotides agree with TRBD2. This CDR3 is 15 amino acids long. Trimming at V came to 6 bases and at J to 2 bases, leaving 7 bases not matched to a gene. Germline lookup yields CDR1 LNHDA and CDR2 SQIVND (reference sequence). In nucleotides, the CDR3 is TGTGCCAGTAGCACAGCGGGAGCCTTCACAGATACGCAGTATTTT. Its translation is CASSTAGAFTDTQYF.

The chain has TRBV11-2 and TRBJ1-2; the D is unclear. The CDR3 contains 16 residues. V was shortened by 5 bases and J by 3 bases, with 19 bases between the two germline ends. Germline CDR1 is SGHAT and CDR2 is FQNNGV. CDR3 DNA sequence: TGTGCCAGCAGCGACTTACGAATCGGATTCCACTATGGCTACACCTTC. Translation: CASSDLRIGFHYGYTF.

This chain connects TRBV27 to TRBJ2-7; TRBD2 aligns across 10 bases. Germline CDR1 MNHEY, CDR2 SMNVEV (reference sequence). The CDR3 is 14 residues long. V lost 5 bases and J lost 4; bases outside the gene matches: 5. The CDR3 DNA follows: TGTGCCAGCAGTCCGGGGACTAGCGAATACGAGCAGTACTTC. Translation gives CASSPGTSEYEQYF.

The J gene is TRBJ2-5, the V gene TRBV9, with D maybe TRBD2 (6 bases). The CDR3 has 15 amino acids. The V and J ends lost 3 bases and 2 bases respectively, with 14 bases between them. The V gene's germline CDR1 is SGDLS and CDR2 YYNGEE. CDR3 sequence (DNA): TGTGCCAGCAGCGGTCCCGGGGGAACACAAGAGACCCAGTACTTC. It translates to CASSGPGGTQETQYF.

The chain has TRBV5-1 and TRBJ2-3, with D tentatively TRBD2 (5 bases). Germline assignment: CDR1 SGHRS and CDR2 YFSETQ. The CDR3 length is 15 residues. Trimming took 1 base from V and 2 from J, leaving 11 bases between them. CDR3 nucleotides: TGCGCCAGCAGCTTGCGAGGAGACTACACAGATACGCAGTATTTT. It translates to CASSLRGDYTDTQYF.

This clone was counted once. J is TRBJ1-5 and V is TRBV6-1; TRBD1 agrees at 10 bases. CDR1 is MNHNS and CDR2 is SASEGT in the germline V gene. The length of the CDR3 is 15 residues. Trimming took 8 bases from V and 7 from J; bases not matched to a gene: 11. The CDR3: CASVWTDRGRQPQHF. In nucleotides, the CDR3 is TGTGCCAGCGTTTGGACGGACAGGGGGAGACAGCCCCAGCATTTT.

The chain recombines TRBV5-1 with TRBJ2-7; a possible D gene is TRBD1 (5 bases). This CDR3 has 15 residues. V dropped 0 bases and J dropped 0 bases, with 10 bases sitting between them. Germline V lookup: CDR1 SGHRS, CDR2 YFSETQ. The CDR3 bases are TGCGCCAGCAGCTTGGAGTGGGGCAGCTCCTACGAGCAGTACTTC. Encoded protein: CASSLEWGSSYEQYF.

The chain couples TRBV6-1 to TRBJ1-2; 11 bases are a match to TRBD1. Germline V CDR1 and CDR2: MNHNS, SASEGT. V gave up 2 bases and J gave up 9 bases; unmatched junction bases: 8. The CDR3 runs 15 residues. The CDR3 loop is CASSEYRDRGRSYTF. CDR3 coding DNA: TGTGCCAGCAGTGAATATCGGGACAGGGGGAGAAGCTACACCTTC.

There are a few counts of this clone. This chain links TRBV2 with TRBJ1-5; unclear D gene. Germline CDR1 reads SNHLY; CDR2 reads FYNNEI. V shed 3 bases and J shed 5 bases, with 8 bases lying between them. The length of the CDR3 is 13 residues. This chain's CDR3 is CASSDPGYQPQHF. DNA for the CDR3: TGTGCCAGCAGTGATCCGGGGTATCAGCCCCAGCATTTT. Supplemented by reference TRBV2 and TRBJ1-5, the full variable domain reads EPEVTQTPSHQVTQMGQEVILRCVPISNHLYFYWYRQILGQKVEFLVSFYNNEISEKSEIFDDQFSVERPDGSNFTLKIRSTKLEDSAMYFCASSDPGYQPQHFGDGTRLSIL.

The V and J genes are TRBV10-1 and TRBJ1-1, with 8 bases matching TRBD1. Germline CDR1 reads WNHNN; CDR2 reads SYGVQD (reference sequence). This CDR3 comprises 16 residues. V gave up 2 bases and J gave up 0 bases; unmatched junction bases: 5. The CDR3 spells CASSESQGALNTEAFF. CDR3 coding DNA: TGCGCCAGCAGTGAGAGTCAGGGGGCTCTGAACACTGAAGCTTTCTTT.

The chain has TRBV28 and TRBJ2-1; a weak D match, TRBD1 (5 bases). With 3 bases removed from V and 2 bases from J, the gap between germline ends came to 8 bases. Germline CDR1 reads MDHEN; CDR2 reads SYDVKM. The CDR3 covers 14 residues. CDR3 nucleotide sequence: TGTGCCAGCAGTTTTCCAGGGCCCTACAATGAGCAGTTCTTC. Its translation: CASSFPGPYNEQFF.

This clone was seen more than once but under ten times. The chain links TRBV14 to TRBJ1-1; 9 positions agree with TRBD1. This CDR3 region has 15 residues. J gave up 10 bases and V 5 bases, and 14 bases lay outside the gene matches. Germline-derived CDR1 and CDR2 are SGHDN and FVKESK. The CDR3 is CASSDVPGQGRVAFF. In DNA, the CDR3 is TGTGCCAGCAGCGACGTTCCGGGACAGGGAAGGGTAGCTTTCTTT. Full variable domain (remainder filled in from reference TRBV14 and TRBJ1-1): EAGVTQFPSHSVIEKGQTVTLRCDPISGHDNLYWYRRVMGKEIKFLLHFVKESKQDESGMPNNRFLAERTGGTYSTLKVQPAELEDSGVYFCASSDVPGQGRVAFFGQGTRLTVV.

The V call is TRBV7-6, the J call TRBJ2-7; 13 bases align to TRBD2. J gave up 4 bases and V 1 base, and 4 bases lay outside the gene matches. Germline-derived CDR1 and CDR2 are SGHVS and FNYEAQ. The CDR3 is 16 amino acids. The CDR3: CASSLDWTSGSYEQYF. In DNA, the CDR3 is TGTGCCAGCAGCTTAGACTGGACTAGCGGGAGTTACGAGCAGTACTTC.

The rearrangement links TRBV27 to TRBJ2-1, with D maybe TRBD2 (5 bases). Germline V gene data show CDR1 as MNHEY and CDR2 as SMNVEV (reference sequence). The CDR3 has 16 amino acids. Trimming took 5 bases from V and 9 from J, leaving 23 bases between them. For the CDR3, the DNA is TGTGCCAGCAGTGTCCTTCCTCTACGGGGTCTCAGTGAGCAGTTCTTC. Translating gives CASSVLPLRGLSEQFF.

J is TRBJ2-7 and V is TRBV7-2, with 9 bases identical to TRBD1. The ends lost 2 bases at V and 5 bases at J; junction bases unmatched: 4. The CDR3 is 14 amino acids. Per germline, CDR1 SGHTA and CDR2 FQGNSA. This CDR3 reads CASSLSGTGHEQYF. DNA for the CDR3: TGTGCCAGCAGCTTATCGGGGACAGGGCACGAGCAGTACTTC.

The gene calls are TRBV27 and TRBJ2-3; 10 bases map to TRBD2. The CDR3 extends over 17 amino acids. CDR1 MNHEY and CDR2 SMNVEV come from the germline V gene (reference sequence). Trimming took 2 bases from V and 5 from J; bases not matched to a gene: 10. The CDR3 sequence is CASSLEWSSGGGDTQYF. The CDR3 region has the DNA TGTGCCAGCAGTTTAGAGTGGTCTAGCGGGGGTGGAGATACGCAGTATTTT.

V gene TRBV5-6 combines with J gene TRBJ2-3, with no clear D. The CDR3 runs to 12 residues. Trimming left V 3 bases short and J 4 bases short, with 6 bases between. Germline lookup yields CDR1 SGHDT and CDR2 YYEEEE. The CDR3 here is CASSWSSDTQYF. CDR3 coding DNA: TGTGCCAGCAGCTGGAGTTCAGATACGCAGTATTTT.

V gene TRBV6-5 combines with J gene TRBJ1-1, with unresolved D. The CDR3 runs 16 residues. The germline CDR1 and CDR2 sequences are MNHEY and SVGAGI. Trimming took off 4 bases at V and 0 bases at J, with 15 bases between the two ends. The CDR3 protein is CASSSLPTGMNTEAFF. The CDR3 coding sequence is TGTGCCAGCAGTTCCCTCCCGACGGGGATGAACACTGAAGCTTTCTTT.

The chain has TRBV2 and TRBJ1-1, with 8 bases fitting TRBD1. V dropped 5 bases and J dropped 4; count of bases not matched to a gene: 3. Germline V lookup: CDR1 SNHLY, CDR2 FYNNEI. This CDR3 region has 13 residues. The CDR3 here is CASSLTGGTEAFF. The CDR3 DNA follows: TGTGCCAGCAGTCTTACAGGGGGCACTGAAGCTTTCTTT.

CDR3 in DNA: TGTGCCAGCAGCGCTGTAGCGGGAGCGAGGACCGGGGAGCTGTTTTTT. It specifies CASSAVAGARTGELFF. The gene calls are TRBV7-9 and TRBJ2-2; 9 nucleotides agree with TRBD2. Germline V lookup: CDR1 SEHNR, CDR2 FQNEAQ (reference sequence). This CDR3 has 16 residues. V dropped 5 bases and J dropped 5; count of bases not matched to a gene: 9.

The gene calls are TRBV4-1 and TRBJ2-7, with 7 bases matching TRBD1. The length of the CDR3 is 15 residues. V shed 3 bases and J 2 bases; nucleotides not matched to a gene: 7. Germline assignment: CDR1 MGHRA and CDR2 YSYEKL. The CDR3 DNA is TGCGCCAGCAGCCAGGCCGGGACAGTCACCTACGAGCAGTACTTC. Amino acid sequence: CASSQAGTVTYEQYF.